The rows below give T cell receptor beta chains drawn from one sample of a study of blood T cell repertoires in COVID-19. Method: immunoSEQ multiplex PCR; TCRdb's copy keeps in-frame clones and lacks some. The sample holds more than 90,000 clones; approximately 81% are singletons and the top ten take over 3.5%. The material sequenced was peripheral blood. These receptors all stem from a man between 60 and 75 years old with acute or convalescent COVID-19. Both conserved end residues are part of each CDR3. A D gene is named only where the DNA matches it firmly. Clone sizes are given selectively: once, few, many, or a class where the clone is expanded.

>.|.|TRBJ1-2|TRBV6-5
TGTGCCAGCAGTTCGCAAGGGACAACGGGAGGCTACACCTTC
CASSSQGTTGGYTF
>.|many|TRBJ1-1|TRBV9
TGTGCCAGCAGCGCCCCACAGGGTCTGAGGGTTGAAGCTTTCTTT
CASSAPQGLRVEAFF
>.|.|TRBJ1-4|TRBV7-2
TGTGCCAGCAGCTTATTCGGAGATGAAAAACTGTTTTTT
CASSLFGDEKLFF
>.|.|TRBJ1-5|TRBV21-1
TGTGCCAGCAGCAAACAGGGCAATCAGCCCCAGCATTTT
CASSKQGNQPQHF
>TRBD2|.|TRBJ2-2|TRBV4-1
TGCGCCAGCAGCCAAGTGGGGCTAGCGGTGAACACCGGGGAGCTGTTTTTT
CASSQVGLAVNTGELFF
>TRBD2|few|TRBJ2-6|TRBV4-3
TGCGCCAGCAGCCAAGATAGAGCGGGGCTGAACTCTGGGGCCAACGTCCTGACTTTC
CASSQDRAGLNSGANVLTF
>.|.|TRBJ2-2|TRBV19
TGTGCCAGTAAGACGGGAGTGTACACCGGGGAGCTGTTTTTT
CASKTGVYTGELFF
>TRBD2|.|TRBJ2-5|TRBV4-3
TGCGCCAGCAGCCAAGGGACTAGCGGGCAAGAGACCCAGTACTTC
CASSQGTSGQETQYF
>.|.|TRBJ2-2|TRBV27
TGTGCCAGCAGTTTTAACAGTAACACCGGGGAGCTGTTTTTT
CASSFNSNTGELFF
>TRBD1|.|TRBJ2-1|TRBV6-6
TGTGCCAGCAGTTACTCTCGGACAGGCCCAGAGTTCTTC
CASSYSRTGPEFF
>.|once|TRBJ1-3|TRBV29-1
TGCAGCGTTGAAGGAGCAGGGTTAACCATATATTTT
CSVEGAGLTIYF
>TRBD1|.|TRBJ2-1|TRBV5-1
TGCGCCAGCAGCTTGTTGGGACAGGGATTCGATGAGCAGTTCTTC
CASSLLGQGFDEQFF
>TRBD1|.|TRBJ1-1|TRBV19
TGTGCCAGTAGTCCGCGACAGGGAAGGACTGAAGCTTTCTTT
CASSPRQGRTEAFF
>TRBD1|.|TRBJ1-2|TRBV4-1
TGCGCCAGCAGCCAAGAGACAGGGTTTTTGGGGGGCTACACCTTC
CASSQETGFLGGYTF
>.|.|TRBJ2-3|TRBV19
TGTGCCAGTCACGACTATAGGAGCACAGATACGCAGTATTTT
CASHDYRSTDTQYF
>.|.|TRBJ1-1|TRBV21-1
TGTGCCAGCCATGAGGGCCGTAACACTGAAGCTTTCTTT
CASHEGRNTEAFF
>.|.|TRBJ2-6|TRBV4-2
TGTGCCAGCAGCCAAGATCAATCCCCTGGGGCCAACGTCCTGACTTTC
CASSQDQSPGANVLTF
>.|.|TRBJ1-2|TRBV7-9
TGTGCCAGCAGCTATGGGGGGGTTGTGGACTATGGCTACACCTTC
CASSYGGVVDYGYTF
>.|.|TRBJ2-6|TRBV6-5
TGTGCCACCGCTACAGGGTCGGGGGGGGCCAACGTCCTGACTTTC
CATATGSGGANVLTF
>.|.|TRBJ2-2|TRBV9
TGTGCCAGCAGCGTAGCTATTGGTGGGGGCCGAACCGGGGAGCTGTTTTTT
CASSVAIGGGRTGELFF
>.|.|TRBJ2-5|TRBV5-6
TGTGCCAGCAATCAAGAGGAAGAGACCCAGTACTTC
CASNQEEETQYF
>TRBD1|.|TRBJ1-1|TRBV28
TGTGCCAGCAGGGGGACAGGGAGGGACACTGAAGCTTTCTTT
CASRGTGRDTEAFF
>.|few|TRBJ1-1|TRBV20-1
TGCAGTGCTAGTCTGGTAGGAGGCACTGAAGCTTTCTTT
CSASLVGGTEAFF
>TRBD1|.|TRBJ1-1|TRBV10-3
TGTGCCATCAGTGAGTCAAGGACAGGGGAGAACACTGAAGCTTTCTTT
CAISESRTGENTEAFF
>.|.|TRBJ2-5|TRBV19
TGTGCCAGTAGTATACTAACGCGGGAGACCCAGTACTTC
CASSILTRETQYF
>TRBD1|.|TRBJ1-5|TRBV30
TGTGCCTGGAGGGACAGGGGCAATCAGCCCCAGCATTTT
CAWRDRGNQPQHF
>TRBD2|many|TRBJ2-1|TRBV6-5
TGTGCCAGCAGAGAGCGGGGGGGCTACAATGAGCAGTTCTTC
CASRERGGYNEQFF
>.|.|TRBJ1-4|TRBV6-1
TGTGCCAGCAGTGAATCAGGGTGGGAAAAACTGTTTTTT
CASSESGWEKLFF
>TRBD2|.|TRBJ2-5|TRBV5-1
TGCGCCAGCAGCGGAACTAGCGGCCAAGAGACCCAGTACTTC
CASSGTSGQETQYF
>.|.|TRBJ2-2|TRBV6-2/TRBV6-3
TGTGCCAGCAGTAGCAACAGGAACACCGGGGAGCTGTTTTTT
CASSSNRNTGELFF
>TRBD2|.|TRBJ2-3|TRBV19
TGTGCCAGTAGTTCGGGGGGGTTCGCAGATACGCAGTATTTT
CASSSGGFADTQYF
>.|.|TRBJ1-5|TRBV30
TGTGCCTGGAGTGTAGGGAGGAACAATCAGCCCCAGCATTTT
CAWSVGRNNQPQHF
>.|.|TRBJ2-1|TRBV2
TGTGCCAGCAGTGGACTCCTCGGCTACAATGAGCAGTTCTTC
CASSGLLGYNEQFF
>TRBD2|.|TRBJ2-3|TRBV9
TGTGCCAGCAGCGACGGAGCTAGCGGGTACACAGATACGCAGTATTTT
CASSDGASGYTDTQYF
>.|.|TRBJ1-5|TRBV4-1
TGCGCCAGCAGCCAGAGGACAGCGGGAAGCAATCAGCCCCAGCATTTT
CASSQRTAGSNQPQHF
>TRBD2|.|TRBJ2-3|TRBV19
TGTGCCAGTAGTTCTGGCGGGAGGTACACAGATACGCAGTATTTT
CASSSGGRYTDTQYF
>.|few|TRBJ2-1|TRBV24-1
TGTGCCACCAGTGATTCTACAGGGTCCTACAATGAGCAGTTCTTC
CATSDSTGSYNEQFF
>.|.|TRBJ2-1|TRBV7-9
TGTGCCAGCAGCTCTTCAACTAGTAGGAGCTCCTACAATGAGCAGTTCTTC
CASSSSTSRSSYNEQFF
>TRBD1|.|TRBJ1-2|TRBV29-1
TGCAGCTCCCGGGACAGGGGGCACTCCACCTTC
CSSRDRGHSTF
>.|.|TRBJ2-5|TRBV12-3/TRBV12-4
TGTGCCAGCAGTTTCAGACAGGAGGAGACCCAGTACTTC
CASSFRQEETQYF
>TRBD1|few|TRBJ1-1|TRBV7-2
TGTGCCAGCATTCCTGGACAGGGGTATCCTGAAGCTTTCTTT
CASIPGQGYPEAFF
>.|once|TRBJ2-1|TRBV19
TGTGCCAGTAGTATGAGAGGAGGGCAGGGTTACAATGAGCAGTTCTTC
CASSMRGGQGYNEQFF
>TRBD1|.|TRBJ1-1|TRBV5-4
TGTGCCAGCAGCTTACAGGGGGACACTGAAGCTTTCTTT
CASSLQGDTEAFF
>TRBD2|.|TRBJ2-1|TRBV9
TGTGCCAGCAGCGTAGCCCCTCGTACGGGTAGCGGGGACAATGAGCAGTTCTTC
CASSVAPRTGSGDNEQFF
>.|.|TRBJ1-5|TRBV5-6
TGTGCCAGCAGCCTCAGGGGTACAGGGTATCAGCCCCAGCATTTT
CASSLRGTGYQPQHF
>.|.|TRBJ2-1|TRBV19
TGTGCCAGTAGTATAGCGGGAGCCCCTTACAATGAGCAGTTCTTC
CASSIAGAPYNEQFF
>.|few|TRBJ1-2|TRBV29-1
TGCAGCGTTGAAGAGCGCGGCAGACGAGCCGTTAACTATGGCTACACCTTC
CSVEERGRRAVNYGYTF
>.|.|TRBJ2-3|TRBV19
TGTGCCAGTACCGCGACCCAGGGGCCAGATACGCAGTATTTT
CASTATQGPDTQYF
>TRBD2|.|TRBJ2-1|TRBV24-1
TGTGCCACCAGTGATATGGGACTAGCGGGATCCAATGAGCAGTTCTTC
CATSDMGLAGSNEQFF
>TRBD1|few|TRBJ1-4|TRBV29-1
TGCAGCGTTGCCGGGACAGTTAATGAAAAACTGTTTTTT
CSVAGTVNEKLFF
>.|few|TRBJ1-1|TRBV7-8
TGTGCCAGCAGCTTCGACCCCCAGGGTGGAGAAGCTTTCTTT
CASSFDPQGGEAFF
>.|.|TRBJ1-1|TRBV12-3/TRBV12-4
TGTGCCAGCAGTCCCACAGTGAACACTGAAGCTTTCTTT
CASSPTVNTEAFF
>.|.|TRBJ1-2|TRBV14
TGTGCCAGCAGCCATGGATCCGGAGATGGCTACACCTTC
CASSHGSGDGYTF
>TRBD2|.|TRBJ2-3|TRBV7-2
TGTGCCAGCAGCTTCGGGACTACGGCAGATACGCAGTATTTT
CASSFGTTADTQYF
>TRBD1|.|TRBJ1-1|TRBV30
TGTGCCGGGGGTCCGCCGACAGGGGGGAACACTGAAGCTTTCTTT
CAGGPPTGGNTEAFF
>TRBD1|few|TRBJ1-4|TRBV10-1
TGCGCCAGCCCCCGGGGACAGGGAGATGAAAAACTGTTTTTT
CASPRGQGDEKLFF
>TRBD2|.|TRBJ2-2|TRBV28
TGTGCCAGCAGCTTACTAGCGGGAGGGCCGGCCGGGGAGCTGTTTTTT
CASSLLAGGPAGELFF
>TRBD1|.|TRBJ1-6|TRBV5-1
TGCGCCAGCAGCTTGCTTGCGGGCACAGGGGGGAGGTCACCCCTCCACTTT
CASSLLAGTGGRSPLHF